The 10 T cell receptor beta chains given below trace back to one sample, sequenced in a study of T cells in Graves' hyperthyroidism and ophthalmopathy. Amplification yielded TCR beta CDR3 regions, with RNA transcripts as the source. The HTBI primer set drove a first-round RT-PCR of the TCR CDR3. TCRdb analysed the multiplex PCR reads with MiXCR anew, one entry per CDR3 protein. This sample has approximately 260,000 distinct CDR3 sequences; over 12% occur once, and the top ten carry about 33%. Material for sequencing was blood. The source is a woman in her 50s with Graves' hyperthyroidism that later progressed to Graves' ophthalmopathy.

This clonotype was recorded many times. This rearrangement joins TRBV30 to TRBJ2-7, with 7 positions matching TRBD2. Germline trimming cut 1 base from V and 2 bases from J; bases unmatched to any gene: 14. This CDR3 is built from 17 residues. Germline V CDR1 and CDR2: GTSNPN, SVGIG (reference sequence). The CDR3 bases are TGTGCCTGGAGTGGGGACTACCGAGGGAGTACAACCTACGAGCAGTACTTC. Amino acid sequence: CAWSGDYRGSTTYEQYF.

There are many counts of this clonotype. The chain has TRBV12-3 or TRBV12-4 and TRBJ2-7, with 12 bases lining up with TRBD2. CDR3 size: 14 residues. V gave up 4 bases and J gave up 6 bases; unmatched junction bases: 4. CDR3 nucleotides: TGTGCCAGCAGTTCCGGACTAGCGGGAAGCGAGCAGTACTTC. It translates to CASSSGLAGSEQYF.

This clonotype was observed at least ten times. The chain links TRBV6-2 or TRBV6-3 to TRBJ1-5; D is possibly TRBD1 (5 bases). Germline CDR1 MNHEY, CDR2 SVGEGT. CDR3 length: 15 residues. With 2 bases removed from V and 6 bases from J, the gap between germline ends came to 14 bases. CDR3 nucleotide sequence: TGTGCCAGCAGTTACCCCTCCGGGGGAGGTCAGCCCCAGCATTTT. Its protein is CASSYPSGGGQPQHF.

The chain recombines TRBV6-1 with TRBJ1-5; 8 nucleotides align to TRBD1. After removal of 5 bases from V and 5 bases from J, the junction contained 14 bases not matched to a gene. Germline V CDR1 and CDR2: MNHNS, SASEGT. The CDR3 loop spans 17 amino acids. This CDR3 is CASSSPLDRVGDQPQHF. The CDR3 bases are TGTGCCAGCAGTTCTCCCCTGGACAGGGTCGGAGATCAGCCCCAGCATTTT.

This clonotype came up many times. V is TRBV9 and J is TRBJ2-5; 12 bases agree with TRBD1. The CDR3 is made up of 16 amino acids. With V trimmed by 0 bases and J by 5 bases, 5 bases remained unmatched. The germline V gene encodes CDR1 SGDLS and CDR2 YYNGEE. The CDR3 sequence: CASSVAGQGAGETQYF. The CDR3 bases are TGTGCCAGCAGCGTAGCGGGACAGGGGGCCGGTGAGACCCAGTACTTC.

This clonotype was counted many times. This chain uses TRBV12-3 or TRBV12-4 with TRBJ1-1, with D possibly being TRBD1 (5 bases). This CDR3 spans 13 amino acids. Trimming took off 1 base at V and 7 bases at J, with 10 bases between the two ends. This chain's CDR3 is CASSLGQLDEAFF. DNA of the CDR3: TGTGCCAGCAGTTTAGGACAGCTCGATGAAGCTTTCTTT.

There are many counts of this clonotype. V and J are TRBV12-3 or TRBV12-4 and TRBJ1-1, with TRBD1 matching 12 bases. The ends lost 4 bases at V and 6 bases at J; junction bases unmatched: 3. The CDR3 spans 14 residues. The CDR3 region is CASSWGQGAPEAFF. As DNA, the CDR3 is TGTGCCAGCAGTTGGGGACAGGGGGCCCCTGAAGCTTTCTTT.

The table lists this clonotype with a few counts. The CDR3 sequence is CASSIRGLAGADTQYF. The CDR3 coding sequence is TGTGCCAGCAGCATACGGGGTCTAGCGGGAGCAGATACGCAGTATTTT. The chain carries TRBV11-2 and TRBJ2-3; 10 nucleotides align to TRBD2. Germline assignment: CDR1 SGHAT and CDR2 FQNNGV. CDR3 length: 16 amino acids. The V and J ends lost 5 bases and 4 bases, in that order; junction bases with no gene match: 9.

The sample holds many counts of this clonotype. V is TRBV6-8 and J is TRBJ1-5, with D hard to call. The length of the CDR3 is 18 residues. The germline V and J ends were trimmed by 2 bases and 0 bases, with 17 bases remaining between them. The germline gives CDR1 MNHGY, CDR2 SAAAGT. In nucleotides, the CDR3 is TGTGCCAGCAGTTACCTTGACCCAGTTTATTATAGCAATCAGCCCCAGCATTTT. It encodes CASSYLDPVYYSNQPQHF.

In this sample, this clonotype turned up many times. The CDR3 is CASSLLTGNSETQYF. As DNA, the CDR3 is TGTGCCAGCAGTTTATTGACTGGGAATTCGGAGACCCAGTACTTC. The genes are TRBV28 and TRBJ2-5, with D uncertain. CDR1 is MDHEN, CDR2 SYDVKM, per germline. CDR3 length: 15 residues. V was trimmed by 1 base and J by 5 bases, leaving 14 bases between them.